This paragraph covers one T cell receptor beta chain sequence. Its antigen is not known. The data were obtained in a study of shared clonotypes between healthy human individuals. General study points: When compared with the clonotypes that were shared by all four sorted-subset donors, the non-shared clonotypes turned out to have lower generation probabilities.

Terminally differentiated effector memory CD45RA+ cells were excluded by CCR7 positive selection of CD45RO-negative cells. HIV-negative, healthy adults without recent acute infections or vaccinations were the donors. Sorted subsets were amplified in replicate PCRs using around 220 ng DNA, 30,000 to 35,000 T cell genomes. Original methodology: Junction-only sequences without quality scores came from ImmunoSEQ, so filtering differed. The assay was immunoSEQ multiplex PCR, and TCRdb's table has in-frame clones only and misses some. The V and J calls and clone size come from that table; D and trimming were worked out from the DNA. Of roughly 2,000,000 clones in the sample, about 95% were seen once. The origin of this receptor is a man aged 18 to 29 in good health. Sequencing was performed on naive CD8+ T cells sorted from blood.

CDR3 residues: CASSPWTDTYEQYF. For the CDR3, the DNA is TGCGCCAGCAGCCCGTGGACGGATACCTACGAGCAGTACTTC. The genes are TRBV4-3 and TRBJ2-7; D unresolved. Trimming shortened V by 4 bases and J by 2 bases, and 12 bases separated the two germline ends. The CDR3 covers 14 residues. Germline V gene data show CDR1 as LGHNA and CDR2 as YSLEER.